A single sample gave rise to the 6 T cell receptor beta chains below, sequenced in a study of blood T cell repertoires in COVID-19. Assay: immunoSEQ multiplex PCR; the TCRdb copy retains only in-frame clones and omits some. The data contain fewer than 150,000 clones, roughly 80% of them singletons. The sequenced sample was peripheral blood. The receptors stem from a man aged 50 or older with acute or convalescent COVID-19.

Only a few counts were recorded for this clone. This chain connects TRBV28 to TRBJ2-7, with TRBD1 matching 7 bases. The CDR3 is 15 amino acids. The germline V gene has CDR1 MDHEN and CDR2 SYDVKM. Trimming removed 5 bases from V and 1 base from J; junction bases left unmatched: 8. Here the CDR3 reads CASSPGTVSSYEQYF. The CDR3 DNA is TGTGCCAGCAGTCCCGGGACAGTTTCTTCCTACGAGCAGTACTTC.

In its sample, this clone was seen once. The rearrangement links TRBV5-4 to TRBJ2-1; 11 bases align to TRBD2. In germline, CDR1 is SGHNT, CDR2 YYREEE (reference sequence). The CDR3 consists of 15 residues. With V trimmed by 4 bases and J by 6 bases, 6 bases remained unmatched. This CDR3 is CASSNPSGRSNEQFF. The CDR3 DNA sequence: TGTGCCAGCAGCAACCCTAGCGGGAGGAGCAATGAGCAGTTCTTC.

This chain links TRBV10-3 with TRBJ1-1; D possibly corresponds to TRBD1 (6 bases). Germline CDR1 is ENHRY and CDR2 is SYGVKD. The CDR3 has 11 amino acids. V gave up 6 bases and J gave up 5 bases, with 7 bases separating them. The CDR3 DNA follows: TGTGCCATCAGGGGGGCGACTGAAGCTTTCTTT. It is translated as CAIRGATEAFF.

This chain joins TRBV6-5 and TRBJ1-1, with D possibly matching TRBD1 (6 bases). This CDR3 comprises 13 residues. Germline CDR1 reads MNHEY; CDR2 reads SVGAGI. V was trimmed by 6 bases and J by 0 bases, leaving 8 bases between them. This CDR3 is CASSGQLNTEAFF. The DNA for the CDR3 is TGTGCCAGCAGCGGACAGTTGAACACTGAAGCTTTCTTT.

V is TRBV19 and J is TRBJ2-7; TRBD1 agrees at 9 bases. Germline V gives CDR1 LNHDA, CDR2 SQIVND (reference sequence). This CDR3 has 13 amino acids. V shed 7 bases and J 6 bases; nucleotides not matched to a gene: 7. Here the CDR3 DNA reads TGTGCCAGTACCCTGACAGGGGGGGGCGAGCAGTACTTC. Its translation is CASTLTGGGEQYF.

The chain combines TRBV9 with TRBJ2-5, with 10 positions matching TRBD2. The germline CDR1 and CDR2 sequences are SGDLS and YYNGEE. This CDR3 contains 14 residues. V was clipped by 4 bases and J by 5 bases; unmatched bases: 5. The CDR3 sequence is CASSTSGVRETQYF. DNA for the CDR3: TGTGCCAGCAGCACTAGCGGGGTTCGGGAGACCCAGTACTTC.